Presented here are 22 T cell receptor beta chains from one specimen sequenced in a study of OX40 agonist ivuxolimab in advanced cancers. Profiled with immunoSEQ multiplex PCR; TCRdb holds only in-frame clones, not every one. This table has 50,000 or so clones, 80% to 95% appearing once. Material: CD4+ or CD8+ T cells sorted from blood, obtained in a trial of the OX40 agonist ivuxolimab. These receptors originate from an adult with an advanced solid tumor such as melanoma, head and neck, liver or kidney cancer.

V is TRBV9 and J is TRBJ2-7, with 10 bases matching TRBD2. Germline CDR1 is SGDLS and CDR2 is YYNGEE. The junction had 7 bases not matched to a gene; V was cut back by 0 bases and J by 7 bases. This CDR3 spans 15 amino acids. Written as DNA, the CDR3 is TGTGCCAGCAGCGTAGCGGTAGCGGGAGGCGGGGAGCAGTACTTC. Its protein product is CASSVAVAGGGEQYF.

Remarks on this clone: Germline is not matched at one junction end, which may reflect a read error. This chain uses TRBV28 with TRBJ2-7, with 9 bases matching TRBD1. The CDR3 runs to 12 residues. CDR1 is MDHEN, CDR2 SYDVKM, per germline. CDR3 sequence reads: CASRGQGYEQCF. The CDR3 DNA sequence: TGTGCCAGCAGGGGACAGGGCTACGAGCAGTGCTTC.

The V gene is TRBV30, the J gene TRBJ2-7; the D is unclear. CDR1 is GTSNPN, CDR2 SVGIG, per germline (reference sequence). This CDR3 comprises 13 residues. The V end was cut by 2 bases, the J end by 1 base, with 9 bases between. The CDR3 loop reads CAWSSETSYEQYF. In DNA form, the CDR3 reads TGTGCCTGGAGTTCAGAAACTTCCTACGAGCAGTACTTC.

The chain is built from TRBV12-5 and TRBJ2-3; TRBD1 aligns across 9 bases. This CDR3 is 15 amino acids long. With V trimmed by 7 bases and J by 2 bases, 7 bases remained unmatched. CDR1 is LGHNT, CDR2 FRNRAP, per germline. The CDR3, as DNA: TGTGCTAGTGCAAGGACAGGGGCCCCCACAGATACGCAGTATTTT. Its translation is CASARTGAPTDTQYF.

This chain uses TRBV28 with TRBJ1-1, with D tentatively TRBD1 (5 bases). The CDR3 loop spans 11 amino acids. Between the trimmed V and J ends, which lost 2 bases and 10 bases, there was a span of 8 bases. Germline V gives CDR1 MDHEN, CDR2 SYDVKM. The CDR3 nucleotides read TGTGCCAGCAGTTTAATAGGGGCAGCTTTCTTT. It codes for CASSLIGAAFF. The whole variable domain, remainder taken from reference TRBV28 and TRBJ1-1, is DVKVTQSSRYLVKRTGEKVFLECVQDMDHENMFWYRQDPGLGLRLIYFSYDVKMKEKGDIPEGYSVSREKKERFSLILESASTNQTSMYLCASSLIGAAFFGQGTRLTVV.

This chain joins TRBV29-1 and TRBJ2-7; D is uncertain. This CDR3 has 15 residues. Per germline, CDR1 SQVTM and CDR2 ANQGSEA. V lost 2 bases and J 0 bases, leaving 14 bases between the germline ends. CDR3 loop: CSVEHPGPISYEQYF. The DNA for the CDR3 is TGCAGCGTTGAACACCCAGGCCCGATCTCCTACGAGCAGTACTTC.

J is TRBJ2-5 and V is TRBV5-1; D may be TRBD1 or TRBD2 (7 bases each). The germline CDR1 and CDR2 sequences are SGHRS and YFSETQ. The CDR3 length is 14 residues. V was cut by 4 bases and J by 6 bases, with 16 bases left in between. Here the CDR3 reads CASSPKGRGQTQYF. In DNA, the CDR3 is TGCGCCAGCAGCCCGAAGGGGAGGGGGCAGACCCAGTACTTC.

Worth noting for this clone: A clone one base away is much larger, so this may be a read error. CDR3 DNA: TGTGTCAGCAGCTTAGCGCAGGGAAGCCTCTACGAGCAGTACTTC. Translated: CVSSLAQGSLYEQYF. This chain links TRBV7-9 with TRBJ2-7, with D perhaps given as TRBD1 or TRBD2 (5 bases each). Per germline, CDR1 SEHNR and CDR2 FQNEAQ (reference sequence). The CDR3 has 15 amino acids. Variable domain in full (rest from reference TRBV7-9 and TRBJ2-7): DTGVSQNPRHKITKRGQNVTFRCDPISEHNRLYWYRQTLGQGPEFLTYFQNEAQLEKSRLLSDRFSAERPKGSFSTLEIQRTEQGDSAMYLCVSSLAQGSLYEQYFGPGTRLTVT.

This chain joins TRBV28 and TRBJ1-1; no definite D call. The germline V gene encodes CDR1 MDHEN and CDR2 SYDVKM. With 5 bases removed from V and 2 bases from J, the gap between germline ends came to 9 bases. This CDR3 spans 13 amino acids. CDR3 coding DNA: TGTGCCAGCAGTCTAACATATAACACTGAAGCTTTCTTT. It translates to CASSLTYNTEAFF. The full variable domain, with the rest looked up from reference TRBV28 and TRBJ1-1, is DVKVTQSSRYLVKRTGEKVFLECVQDMDHENMFWYRQDPGLGLRLIYFSYDVKMKEKGDIPEGYSVSREKKERFSLILESASTNQTSMYLCASSLTYNTEAFFGQGTRLTVV.

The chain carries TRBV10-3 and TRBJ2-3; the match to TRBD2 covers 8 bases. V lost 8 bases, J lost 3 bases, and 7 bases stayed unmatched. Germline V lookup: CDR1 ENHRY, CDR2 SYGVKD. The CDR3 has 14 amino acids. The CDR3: CAIETGLGTDTQYF. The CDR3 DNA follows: TGTGCCATCGAGACGGGACTAGGGACAGATACGCAGTATTTT.

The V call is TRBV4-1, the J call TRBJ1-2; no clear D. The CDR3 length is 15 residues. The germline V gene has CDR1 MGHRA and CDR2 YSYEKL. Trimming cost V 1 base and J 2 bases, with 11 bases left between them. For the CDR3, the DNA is TGCGCCAGCAGCCAAGTCCCCGACGGAAACTATGGCTACACCTTC. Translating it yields CASSQVPDGNYGYTF.

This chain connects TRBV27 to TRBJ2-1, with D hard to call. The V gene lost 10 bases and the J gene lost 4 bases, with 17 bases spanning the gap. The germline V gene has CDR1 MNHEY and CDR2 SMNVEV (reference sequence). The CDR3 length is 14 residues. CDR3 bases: TGTGCCACCTCGGAGCTCGCTACATACAATGAGCAGTTCTTC. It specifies CATSELATYNEQFF.

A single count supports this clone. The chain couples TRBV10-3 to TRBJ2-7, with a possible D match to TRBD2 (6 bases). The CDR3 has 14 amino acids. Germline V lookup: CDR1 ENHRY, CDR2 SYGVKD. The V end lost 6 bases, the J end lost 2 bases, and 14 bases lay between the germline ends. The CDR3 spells CAIRDERRAYEQYF. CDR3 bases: TGTGCCATCAGGGACGAGAGGAGGGCCTACGAGCAGTACTTC.

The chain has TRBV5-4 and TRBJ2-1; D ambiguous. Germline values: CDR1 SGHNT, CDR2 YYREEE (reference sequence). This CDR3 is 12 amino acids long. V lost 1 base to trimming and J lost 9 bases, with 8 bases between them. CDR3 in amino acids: CASSLMGIEQFF. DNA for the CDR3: TGTGCCAGCAGCTTGATGGGGATTGAGCAGTTCTTC.

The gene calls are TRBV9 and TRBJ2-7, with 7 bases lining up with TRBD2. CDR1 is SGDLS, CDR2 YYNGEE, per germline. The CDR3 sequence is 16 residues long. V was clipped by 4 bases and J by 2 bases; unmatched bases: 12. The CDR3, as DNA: TGTGCCAGCAGCCCCAACGTTGGGGGAGGGGCCTACGAGCAGTACTTC. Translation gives CASSPNVGGGAYEQYF.

CDR3 DNA: TGTGCCAGCAGCTTATTCCTAGCGGGAGGAGCCACAGATACGCAGTATTTT. Its protein is CASSLFLAGGATDTQYF. The chain uses TRBV7-9 and TRBJ2-3; 11 nucleotides match TRBD2. Germline-derived CDR1 and CDR2 are SEHNR and FQNEAQ (reference sequence). This CDR3 has 17 amino acids. V shed 2 bases, J shed 2 bases, and the junction held 6 bases outside the gene matches.

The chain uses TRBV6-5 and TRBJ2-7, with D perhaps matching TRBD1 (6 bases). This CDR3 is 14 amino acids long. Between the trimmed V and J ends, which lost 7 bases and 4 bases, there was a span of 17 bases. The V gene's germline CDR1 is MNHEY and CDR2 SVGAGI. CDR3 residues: CASKTGPESYEQYF. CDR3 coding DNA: TGTGCCAGCAAGACAGGTCCTGAATCATACGAGCAGTACTTC.

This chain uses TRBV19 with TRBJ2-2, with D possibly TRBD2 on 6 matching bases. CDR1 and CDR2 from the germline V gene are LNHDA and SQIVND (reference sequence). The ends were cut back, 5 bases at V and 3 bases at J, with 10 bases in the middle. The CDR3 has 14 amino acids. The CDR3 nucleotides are TGTGCCAGTAGTGTCCGCGGGGACACCGGGGAGCTGTTTTTT. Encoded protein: CASSVRGDTGELFF.

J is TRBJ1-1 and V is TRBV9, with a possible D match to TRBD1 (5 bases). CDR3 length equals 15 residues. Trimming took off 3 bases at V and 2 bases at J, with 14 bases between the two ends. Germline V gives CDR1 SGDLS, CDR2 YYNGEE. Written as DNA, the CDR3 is TGTGCCAGCAGCGCTTACGACAGCAGTAACACTGAAGCTTTCTTT. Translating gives CASSAYDSSNTEAFF. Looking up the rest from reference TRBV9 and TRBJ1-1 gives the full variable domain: DSGVTQTPKHLITATGQRVTLRCSPRSGDLSVYWYQQSLDQGLQFLIQYYNGEERAKGNILERFSAQQFPDLHSELNLSSLELGDSALYFCASSAYDSSNTEAFFGQGTRLTVV.

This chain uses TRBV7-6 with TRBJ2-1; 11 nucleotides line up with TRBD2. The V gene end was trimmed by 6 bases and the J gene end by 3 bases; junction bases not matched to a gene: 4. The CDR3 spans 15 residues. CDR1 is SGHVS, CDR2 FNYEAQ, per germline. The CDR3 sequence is CASSSGTSGYNEQFF. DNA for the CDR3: TGTGCCAGCAGTTCCGGGACTAGCGGCTACAATGAGCAGTTCTTC.

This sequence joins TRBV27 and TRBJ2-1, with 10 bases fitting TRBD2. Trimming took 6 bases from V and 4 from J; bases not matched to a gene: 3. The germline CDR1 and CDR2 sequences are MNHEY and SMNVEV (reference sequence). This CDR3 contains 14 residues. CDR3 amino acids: CASRNSGGYNEQFF. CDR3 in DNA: TGTGCCAGCAGAAATAGCGGGGGGTACAATGAGCAGTTCTTC.

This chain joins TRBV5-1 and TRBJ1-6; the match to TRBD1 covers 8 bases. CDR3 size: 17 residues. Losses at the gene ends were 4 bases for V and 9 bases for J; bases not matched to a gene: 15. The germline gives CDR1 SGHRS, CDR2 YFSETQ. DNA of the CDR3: TGCGCCAGCAGCAAGGACAGGGCGGTATTCTCTAGTTCACCCCTCCACTTT. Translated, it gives CASSKDRAVFSSSPLHF.